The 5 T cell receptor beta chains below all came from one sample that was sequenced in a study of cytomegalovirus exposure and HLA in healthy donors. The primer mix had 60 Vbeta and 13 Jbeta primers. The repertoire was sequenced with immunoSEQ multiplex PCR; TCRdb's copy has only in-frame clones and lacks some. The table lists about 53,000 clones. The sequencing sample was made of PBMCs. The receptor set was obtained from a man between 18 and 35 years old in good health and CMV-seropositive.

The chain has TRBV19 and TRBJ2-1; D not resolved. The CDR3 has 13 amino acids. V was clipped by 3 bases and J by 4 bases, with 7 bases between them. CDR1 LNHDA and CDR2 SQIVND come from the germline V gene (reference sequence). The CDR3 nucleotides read TGTGCCAGTAGTATGGTAGCTTACAATGAGCAGTTCTTC. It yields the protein CASSMVAYNEQFF.

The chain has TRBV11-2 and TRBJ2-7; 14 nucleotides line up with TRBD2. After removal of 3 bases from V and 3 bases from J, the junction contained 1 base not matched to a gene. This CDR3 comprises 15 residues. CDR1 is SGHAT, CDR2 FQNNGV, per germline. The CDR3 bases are TGTGCCAGCAGCTTCGGGACTAGCGGGAGCTACGAGCAGTACTTC. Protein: CASSFGTSGSYEQYF.

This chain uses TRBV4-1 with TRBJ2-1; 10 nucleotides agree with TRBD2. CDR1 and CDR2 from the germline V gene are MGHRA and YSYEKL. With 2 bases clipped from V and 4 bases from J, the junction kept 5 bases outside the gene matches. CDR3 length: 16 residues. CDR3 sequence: CASSQLGLAVYNEQFF. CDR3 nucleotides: TGCGCCAGCAGCCAACTTGGACTAGCGGTTTACAATGAGCAGTTCTTC.

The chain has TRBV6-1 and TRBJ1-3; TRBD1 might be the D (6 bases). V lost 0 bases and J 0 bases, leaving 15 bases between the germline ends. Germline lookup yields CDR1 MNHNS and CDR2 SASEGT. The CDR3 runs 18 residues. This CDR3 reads CASSEARGGASSGNTIYF. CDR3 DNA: TGTGCCAGCAGTGAAGCACGCGGGGGCGCGTCCTCTGGAAACACCATATATTTT.

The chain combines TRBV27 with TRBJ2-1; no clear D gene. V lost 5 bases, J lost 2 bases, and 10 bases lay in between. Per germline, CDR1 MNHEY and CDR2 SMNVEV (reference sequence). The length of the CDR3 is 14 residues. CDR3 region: CASSESGAYNEQFF. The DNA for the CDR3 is TGTGCCAGCAGTGAAAGTGGAGCCTACAATGAGCAGTTCTTC.